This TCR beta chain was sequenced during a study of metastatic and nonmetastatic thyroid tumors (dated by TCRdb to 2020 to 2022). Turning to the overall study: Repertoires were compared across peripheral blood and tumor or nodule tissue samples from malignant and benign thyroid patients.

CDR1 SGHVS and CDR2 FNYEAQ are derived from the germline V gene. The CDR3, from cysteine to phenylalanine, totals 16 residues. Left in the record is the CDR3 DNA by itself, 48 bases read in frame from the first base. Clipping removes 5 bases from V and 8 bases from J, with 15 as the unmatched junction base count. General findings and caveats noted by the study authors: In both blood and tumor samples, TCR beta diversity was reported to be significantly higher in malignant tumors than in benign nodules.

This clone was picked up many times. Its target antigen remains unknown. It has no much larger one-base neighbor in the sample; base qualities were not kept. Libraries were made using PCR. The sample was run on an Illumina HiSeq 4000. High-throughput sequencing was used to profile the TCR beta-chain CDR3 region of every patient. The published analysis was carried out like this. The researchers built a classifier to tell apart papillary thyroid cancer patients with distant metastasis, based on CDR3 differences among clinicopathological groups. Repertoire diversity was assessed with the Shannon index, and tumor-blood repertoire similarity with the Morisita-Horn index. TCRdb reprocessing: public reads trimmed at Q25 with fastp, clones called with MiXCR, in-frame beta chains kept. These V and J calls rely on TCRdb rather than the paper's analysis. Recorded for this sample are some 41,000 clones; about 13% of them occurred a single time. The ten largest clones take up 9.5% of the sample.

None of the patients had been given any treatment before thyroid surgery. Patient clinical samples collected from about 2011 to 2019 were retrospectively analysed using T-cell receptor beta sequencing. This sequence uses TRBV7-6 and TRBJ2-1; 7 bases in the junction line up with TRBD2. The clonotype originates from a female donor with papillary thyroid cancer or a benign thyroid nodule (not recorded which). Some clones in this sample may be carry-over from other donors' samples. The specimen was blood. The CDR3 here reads CASSDGRGGRMDEQFF. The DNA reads TGTGCCAGCAGCGACGGGCGTGGCGGGAGAATGGATGAGCAGTTCTTC.